This entry concerns a single T cell receptor (beta chain). Its antigen remains unknown. These data originate in a study of cytomegalovirus exposure and HLA in healthy donors. Study results and limitations: Most CMV-associated TCR beta chains were later found to appear HLA-restricted. There were some public TCRs occurring in many donors, but most TCR sequences were rare.

Use of 60 Vbeta and 13 Jbeta primers characterized the PCR. Data came from immunoSEQ multiplex PCR; TCRdb stores just in-frame clones and leaves some out. The sample includes about 150,000 clones, around four fifths seen only once; the top ten take 1.5% to 2%. The TCR comes from a man aged 18 to 35 in good health and CMV-seronegative. Sequenced material: PBMCs.

The CDR3 region has the DNA TGTGCCAGCAGCTTAAGTCAGGGAGGAAACACCATATATTTT. Translated, it gives CASSLSQGGNTIYF. The J gene is TRBJ1-3, the V gene TRBV7-9, with D perhaps TRBD1 (5 bases). V was trimmed by 2 bases and J by 4 bases, leaving 9 bases between them. The CDR3 runs 14 residues. Germline-derived CDR1 and CDR2 are SEHNR and FQNEAQ (reference sequence).